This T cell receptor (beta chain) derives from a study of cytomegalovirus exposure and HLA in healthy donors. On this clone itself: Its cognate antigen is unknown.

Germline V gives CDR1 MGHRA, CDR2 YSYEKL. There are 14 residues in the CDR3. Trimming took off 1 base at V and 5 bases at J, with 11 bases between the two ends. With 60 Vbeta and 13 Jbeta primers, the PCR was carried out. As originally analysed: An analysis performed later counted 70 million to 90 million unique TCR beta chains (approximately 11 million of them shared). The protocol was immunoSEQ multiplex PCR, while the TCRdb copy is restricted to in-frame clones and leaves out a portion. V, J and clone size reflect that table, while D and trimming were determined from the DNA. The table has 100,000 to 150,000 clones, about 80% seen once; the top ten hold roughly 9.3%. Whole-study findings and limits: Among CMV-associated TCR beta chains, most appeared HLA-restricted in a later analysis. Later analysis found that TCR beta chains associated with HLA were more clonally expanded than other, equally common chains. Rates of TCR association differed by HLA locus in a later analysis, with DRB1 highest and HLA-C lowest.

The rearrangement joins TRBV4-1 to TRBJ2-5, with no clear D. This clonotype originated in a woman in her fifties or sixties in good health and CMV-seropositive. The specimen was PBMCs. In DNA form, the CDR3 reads TGCGCCAGCAGCCAAGTTGCGTTCGTGGAGACCCAGTACTTC. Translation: CASSQVAFVETQYF.